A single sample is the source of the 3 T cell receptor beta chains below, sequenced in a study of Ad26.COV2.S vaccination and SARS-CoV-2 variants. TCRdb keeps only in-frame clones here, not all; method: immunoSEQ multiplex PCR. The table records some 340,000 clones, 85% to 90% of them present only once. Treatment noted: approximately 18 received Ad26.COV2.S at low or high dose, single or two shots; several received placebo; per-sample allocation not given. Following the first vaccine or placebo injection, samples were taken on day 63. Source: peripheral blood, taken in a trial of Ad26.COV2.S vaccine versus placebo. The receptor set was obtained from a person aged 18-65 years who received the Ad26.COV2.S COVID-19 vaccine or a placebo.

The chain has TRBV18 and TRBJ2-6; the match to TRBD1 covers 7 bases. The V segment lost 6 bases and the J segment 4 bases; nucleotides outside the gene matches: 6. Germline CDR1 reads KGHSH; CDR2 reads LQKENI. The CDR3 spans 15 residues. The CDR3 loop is CASSQQGSGANVLTF. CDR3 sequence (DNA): TGTGCCAGCTCGCAACAGGGGTCCGGGGCCAACGTCCTGACTTTC.

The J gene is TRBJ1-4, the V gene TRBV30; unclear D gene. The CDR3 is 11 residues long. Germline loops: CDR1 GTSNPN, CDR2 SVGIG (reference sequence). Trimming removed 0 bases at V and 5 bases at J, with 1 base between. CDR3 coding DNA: TGTGCCTGGAGTGTAAATGAAAAACTGTTTTTT. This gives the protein CAWSVNEKLFF. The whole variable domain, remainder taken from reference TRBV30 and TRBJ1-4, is SQTIHQWPATLVQPVGSPLSLECTVEGTSNPNLYWYRQAAGRGLQLLFYSVGIGQISSEVPQNLSASRPQDRQFILSSKKLLLSDSGFYLCAWSVNEKLFFGSGTQLSVL.

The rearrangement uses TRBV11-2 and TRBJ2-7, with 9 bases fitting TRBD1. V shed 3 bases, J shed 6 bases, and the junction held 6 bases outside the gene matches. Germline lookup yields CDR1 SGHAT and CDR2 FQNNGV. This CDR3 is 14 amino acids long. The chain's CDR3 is CASSFDRGGGEQYF. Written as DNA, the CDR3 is TGTGCCAGCAGCTTTGACAGGGGGGGTGGCGAGCAGTACTTC.